This TCR beta chain is from a study of spatial heterogeneity in lung cancer. About the study: Alpha-chain detections were consistently fewer than beta-chain detections among the sequences.

General study points: For expanded intratumoral alpha and beta TCRs, counts tracked tumor mutation counts. There was tracking of ubiquitous and regional nonsynonymous mutations by the respective counts of ubiquitous and regional expanded TCRs.

Time point here: sample taken at primary tumor resection. TCRdb reanalysed the 5' RACE reads using MiXCR and keeps one entry per CDR3 protein. Among some 2,000 distinct CDR3 sequences, less than 25% were seen once, and the ten largest hold approximately 24%. CDR3 length equals 13 residues. Looked up from germline, CDR1 is DFQATT and CDR2 is SNEGSKA (reference sequence). Trimming pared 3 bases from V and 2 bases from J, leaving 11 bases between. This clonotype is medium-sized (0.01 to 0.1%) within its sample. The antigen is undetermined. Sequenced here: lung tumor tissue, sampled at surgery. The source of this sequence is a male donor with early-stage non-small cell lung cancer. The V call is TRBV20-1, the J call TRBJ2-7, with D possibly being TRBD1 (6 bases). The CDR3 loop is CSASHRDAYEQYF. The CDR3 nucleotides read TGCAGTGCTAGTCACAGGGACGCCTACGAGCAGTACTTC.